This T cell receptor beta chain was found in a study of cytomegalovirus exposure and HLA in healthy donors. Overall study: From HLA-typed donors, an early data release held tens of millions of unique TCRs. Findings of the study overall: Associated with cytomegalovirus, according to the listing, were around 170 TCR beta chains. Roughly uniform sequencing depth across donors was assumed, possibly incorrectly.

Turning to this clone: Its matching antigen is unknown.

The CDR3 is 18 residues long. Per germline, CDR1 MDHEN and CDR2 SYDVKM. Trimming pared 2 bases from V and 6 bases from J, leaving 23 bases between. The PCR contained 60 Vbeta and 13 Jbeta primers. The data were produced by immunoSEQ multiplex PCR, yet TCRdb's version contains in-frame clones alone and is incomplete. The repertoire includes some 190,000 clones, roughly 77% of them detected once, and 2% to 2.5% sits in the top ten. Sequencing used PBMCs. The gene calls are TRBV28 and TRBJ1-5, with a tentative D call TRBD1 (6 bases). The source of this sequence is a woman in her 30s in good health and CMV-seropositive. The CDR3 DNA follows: TGTGCCAGCAGTTTAACCTTCCGGTGGCAGGGGAATGTTCAGCCCCAGCATTTT. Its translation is CASSLTFRWQGNVQPQHF.